These 32 T cell receptor beta chains came from one sample sequenced in a study of blood T cells in healthy people across ages. Together with a sample-barcoded 5' primer, a J-beta primer mix was included in a second PCR lasting about 6 to 11 cycles. TCRdb ran MiXCR on the 5' RACE reads and lists one entry per CDR3 protein. The sample records over 1,500,000 distinct CDR3 sequences, 39% being singletons. Sequenced sample: blood. These receptors were taken from a human donor in good health.

The chain links TRBV28 to TRBJ1-1, with a possible D match to TRBD1 (5 bases). The germline V gene encodes CDR1 MDHEN and CDR2 SYDVKM. The CDR3 is 14 amino acids. The ends were cut back, 3 bases at V and 10 bases at J, with 18 bases in the middle. In DNA form, the CDR3 reads TGTGCCAGCAGTTTCGACAGTTCATATGATGGAGCTTTCTTT. It translates to CASSFDSSYDGAFF.

Only one count was recorded for this clonotype. The rearrangement links TRBV12-3 or TRBV12-4 to TRBJ1-2; D unresolved. The CDR3 has 15 residues. Between the trimmed V and J ends, which lost 3 bases and 0 bases, there was a span of 11 bases. The CDR3 is CASSLDLGSNYGYTF. The CDR3 DNA sequence: TGTGCCAGCAGTTTGGATTTGGGATCTAACTATGGCTACACCTTC.

This chain connects TRBV6-1 to TRBJ2-1; possibly TRBD2 for D (5 bases). The ends were cut back, 2 bases at V and 0 bases at J, with 11 bases in the middle. The CDR3 consists of 16 residues. Per germline, CDR1 MNHNS and CDR2 SASEGT. CDR3 nucleotide sequence: TGTGCCAGCAGTGAACGGGATTTTCGCTCCTACAATGAGCAGTTCTTC. Its translation is CASSERDFRSYNEQFF.

The rearrangement joins TRBV7-2 to TRBJ1-5, with D unclear. The length of the CDR3 is 13 residues. The germline CDR1 and CDR2 sequences are SGHTA and FQGNSA. With 3 bases removed from V and 3 bases from J, the gap between germline ends came to 6 bases. The CDR3 protein is CASSFPNNQPQHF. The CDR3 coding sequence is TGTGCCAGCAGCTTCCCCAACAATCAGCCCCAGCATTTT.

This clonotype turned up a few times. The CDR3 DNA reads TGTGCCAGCAGCGTATGGGTCGGGGGTTGGGCTTTCTTT. It codes for CASSVWVGGWAFF. The chain has TRBV9 and TRBJ1-1, with a possible D match to TRBD1 (5 bases). V was clipped by 1 base and J by 11 bases, with 15 bases between them. CDR3 length equals 13 residues. Germline values: CDR1 SGDLS, CDR2 YYNGEE.

This clonotype was seen at least ten times. V and J are TRBV25-1 and TRBJ2-5, with D tentatively TRBD2 (7 bases). The length of the CDR3 is 13 residues. Trimming pared 6 bases from V and 4 bases from J, leaving 12 bases between. Looked up from germline, CDR1 is MGHDK and CDR2 is SYGVNS. Here the CDR3 DNA reads TGTGCCAGCAGGAGGGGGGGAGGAGAGACCCAGTACTTC. Translation gives CASRRGGGETQYF.

The rearrangement links TRBV5-1 to TRBJ1-4; 7 nucleotides agree with TRBD1. The J segment lost 4 bases and the V segment lost 7 bases, leaving 7 bases of the junction unmatched. CDR3 length: 14 amino acids. Per the germline V gene, CDR1 is SGHRS and CDR2 is YFSETQ. The CDR3 DNA follows: TGCGCCAGCCAGCAGGGGGATAGTAATGAAAAACTGTTTTTT. It encodes CASQQGDSNEKLFF.

CDR3 bases: TGTGCTACCGGGACAGGGGACTACAATGAGCAGTTCTTC. This codes for CATGTGDYNEQFF. The chain is built from TRBV24-1 and TRBJ2-1, with 10 bases lining up with TRBD1. The CDR3 length is 13 residues. CDR1 is KGHDR and CDR2 is SFDVKD in the germline V gene.

This clonotype was counted between two and nine times. J is TRBJ1-5 and V is TRBV16, with D hard to call. CDR3 length: 12 amino acids. Trimming took 0 bases from V and 7 from J, leaving 4 bases between them. Germline V CDR1 and CDR2: KGHSY, FQNENV. The CDR3 sequence: CASSQSRQPQHF. The CDR3, as DNA: TGTGCCAGCAGCCAATCCCGGCAGCCCCAGCATTTT.

The chain has TRBV4-3 and TRBJ1-4; D unclear. Between the trimmed V and J ends, which lost 1 base and 8 bases, there was a span of 8 bases. CDR1 is LGHNA and CDR2 is YSLEER in the germline V gene. The CDR3 runs 13 residues. The CDR3 coding sequence is TGCGCCAGCAGCCAAGTCCGGCGCGAAAAACTGTTTTTT. Translation gives CASSQVRREKLFF.

J is TRBJ2-5 and V is TRBV28; 16 bases match TRBD2. CDR1 and CDR2 (germline): MDHEN, SYDVKM. The CDR3 extends over 24 amino acids. Trimming took 3 bases from V and 2 from J; bases not matched to a gene: 24. The CDR3 DNA reads TGTGCCAGCAGTTTTCGTCCGGGACTAGCGGGGGGGCCGTTGACCCACTACCTTCAAGAGACCCAGTACTTC. This gives the protein CASSFRPGLAGGPLTHYLQETQYF.

The chain joins TRBV4-1 to TRBJ2-4; 7 nucleotides line up with TRBD1. V lost 1 base and J lost 13; bases outside the gene matches: 13. Germline V gene data show CDR1 as MGHRA and CDR2 as YSYEKL. The CDR3 length is 15 residues. The CDR3 is CASSQGGGLQGFQYF. CDR3 DNA: TGCGCCAGCAGCCAAGGAGGGGGCCTGCAGGGGTTCCAGTACTTC.

This chain uses TRBV4-3 with TRBJ1-2, with D unresolved. The CDR3 is 14 amino acids. The V end was cut by 0 bases, the J end by 5 bases, with 10 bases between. Germline-derived CDR1 and CDR2 are LGHNA and YSLEER. The CDR3 is CASSQDTELYGYTF. The CDR3 DNA follows: TGCGCCAGCAGCCAAGACACGGAGTTATATGGCTACACCTTC.

Written as DNA, the CDR3 is TGTGCCAGCACCCAATGGGGGGCAGCGAACACCGGGGAGCTGTTTTTT. This sequence encodes CASTQWGAANTGELFF. V gene TRBV7-2 combines with J gene TRBJ2-2; TRBD1 or TRBD2 may be the D gene (6 bases each). Germline CDR1 is SGHTA and CDR2 is FQGNSA. V shed 7 bases and J shed 0 bases, with 15 bases lying between them. The CDR3 loop spans 16 amino acids.

J is TRBJ1-2 and V is TRBV7-9; D not resolved. There are 13 residues in the CDR3. Germline V lookup: CDR1 SEHNR, CDR2 FQNEAQ (reference sequence). With 3 bases removed from V and 1 base from J, the gap between germline ends came to 6 bases. The CDR3 spells CASSFTDNYGYTF. For the CDR3, the DNA is TGTGCCAGCAGCTTCACAGATAACTATGGCTACACCTTC.

This clonotype has only a few counts. The chain combines TRBV21-1 with TRBJ2-5; TRBD1 was called by the table and not checked on the DNA. TRBV21-1 is designated a pseudogene. CDR3 length equals 15 residues. DNA for the CDR3: TGTGCCAGCCCCAGGGCGCGGGGTGGCCAAGAGACCCAGTACTTC. Translated, it gives CASPRARGGQETQYF.

The chain has TRBV5-1 and TRBJ2-7, with D unresolved. CDR1 SGHRS and CDR2 YFSETQ come from the germline V gene. This CDR3 is built from 13 residues. Between the trimmed V and J ends, which lost 2 bases and 7 bases, there was a span of 13 bases. CDR3 region: CASSLLGWKEQYF. CDR3 sequence (DNA): TGCGCCAGCAGCTTACTGGGGTGGAAAGAGCAGTACTTC.

The gene calls are TRBV6-5 and TRBJ1-2; D unclear. CDR3 length equals 14 residues. Between the trimmed V and J ends, which lost 5 bases and 7 bases, there was a span of 17 bases. From germline, CDR1 is MNHEY and CDR2 SVGAGI. The CDR3 DNA follows: TGTGCCAGCAGTCCGACGGGCTCCCTCGTTGGCTACACCTTC. Residues: CASSPTGSLVGYTF.

This clonotype was counted only a few times. V and J are TRBV7-2 and TRBJ1-2; D unclear. The V gene's germline CDR1 is SGHTA and CDR2 FQGNSA. Trimming shortened V by 1 base and J by 6 bases, and 18 bases separated the two germline ends. The CDR3 has 16 amino acids. This CDR3 is CASSLGRDLGTHGYTF. The CDR3, as DNA: TGTGCCAGCAGCTTAGGTCGGGATCTGGGAACACATGGCTACACCTTC.

The J gene is TRBJ2-3, the V gene TRBV5-6; D is unresolved. Germline lookup yields CDR1 SGHDT and CDR2 YYEEEE. The germline V and J ends were trimmed by 2 bases and 0 bases, with 10 bases remaining between them. The CDR3 contains 15 residues. Here the CDR3 reads CASSFWVSSTDTQYF. CDR3 bases: TGTGCCAGCAGCTTTTGGGTCAGCAGCACAGATACGCAGTATTTT.

The chain has TRBV10-3 and TRBJ2-2; no clear D. Germline CDR1 and CDR2: ENHRY and SYGVKD. This CDR3 has 18 residues. V was cut by 3 bases and J by 2 bases, with 19 bases left in between. The DNA for the CDR3 is TGTGCCATCAGTGAATTGCTGGGTATTAAAATTAACACCGGGGAGCTGTTTTTT. This codes for CAISELLGIKINTGELFF.

This clonotype was picked up a small number of times. The chain is built from TRBV10-3 and TRBJ2-7; 9 bases fit TRBD2. The CDR3 is made up of 12 amino acids. V lost 10 bases and J lost 3; bases outside the gene matches: 4. Germline CDR1 ENHRY, CDR2 SYGVKD. CDR3 coding DNA: TGTGCCAGCGCGGGGGGGTACTACGAGCAGTACTTC. Protein product: CASAGGYYEQYF.

The chain is built from TRBV9 and TRBJ2-1; 11 bases map to TRBD2. Germline CDR1 is SGDLS and CDR2 is YYNGEE. Germline trimming cut 4 bases from V and 10 bases from J; bases unmatched to any gene: 10. The CDR3 has 15 amino acids. Here the CDR3 reads CASSRLAGGTVEQFF. CDR3 DNA sequence: TGTGCCAGCAGCCGGCTAGCGGGGGGTACGGTGGAGCAGTTCTTC.

This chain uses TRBV5-6 with TRBJ2-3; 9 bases are a match to TRBD1. Germline CDR1 and CDR2: SGHDT and YYEEEE. The CDR3 extends over 17 amino acids. After removal of 3 bases from V and 2 bases from J, the junction contained 10 bases not matched to a gene. The CDR3 region has the DNA TGTGCCAGCAGCTGGGGATTGGGGACAGGGCTCACAGATACGCAGTATTTT. Translated, it gives CASSWGLGTGLTDTQYF.

This clonotype occurred a few times. V gene TRBV20-1 combines with J gene TRBJ1-2, with D unclear. The CDR3 spans 12 residues. The V and J ends lost 7 bases and 6 bases respectively, with 15 bases between them. CDR1 is DFQATT and CDR2 is SNEGSKA in the germline V gene (reference sequence). This CDR3 reads CSGSHDQDGYTF. The CDR3 DNA reads as TGCAGTGGGTCTCACGACCAGGATGGCTACACCTTC.

This chain connects TRBV6-1 to TRBJ1-6; 7 bases map to TRBD1. CDR1 and CDR2 from the germline V gene are MNHNS and SASEGT. V gave up 7 bases and J gave up 7 bases; unmatched junction bases: 13. The CDR3 runs to 16 residues. The CDR3 region is CASKIMRGRKNSPLHF. CDR3 nucleotide sequence: TGTGCCAGCAAAATCATGAGGGGGCGAAAAAATTCACCCCTCCACTTT.

The V and J genes are TRBV20-1 and TRBJ2-7; D remains unclear. The CDR3 contains 15 residues. V was shortened by 6 bases and J by 1 base, with 19 bases between the two germline ends. Germline-derived CDR1 and CDR2 are DFQATT and SNEGSKA (reference sequence). DNA of the CDR3: TGCAGTGCCTCCCGTCGGTCCCAGCGTTCCTACGAGCAGTACTTC. This gives the protein CSASRRSQRSYEQYF.

The V gene is TRBV4-2, the J gene TRBJ2-1; maybe TRBD1 (5 bases). The CDR3 loop spans 16 amino acids. Germline lookup yields CDR1 LGHNA and CDR2 YNFKEQ. V was pared by 4 bases and J by 2 bases, with 15 bases between. CDR3 residues: CASSPPTVNTYNEQFF. CDR3 nucleotide sequence: TGTGCCAGCAGCCCCCCGACAGTCAATACCTACAATGAGCAGTTCTTC.

This clonotype was seen a handful of times. The chain carries TRBV20-1 and TRBJ2-3, with a possible D match to TRBD2 (6 bases). CDR1 and CDR2 (germline): DFQATT, SNEGSKA (reference sequence). Trimming cost V 6 bases and J 4 bases, with 11 bases left between them. This CDR3 has 12 amino acids. The CDR3 is CSALAFADTQYF. CDR3 nucleotide sequence: TGCAGTGCCCTAGCGTTCGCAGATACGCAGTATTTT.

The rearrangement links TRBV4-3 to TRBJ2-2; D is unclear. The V gene's germline CDR1 is LGHNA and CDR2 YSLEER. V was pared by 0 bases and J by 9 bases, with 11 bases between. The CDR3 loop spans 14 amino acids. The CDR3 DNA sequence: TGCGCCAGCAGCCAAGATTCCGGTACCAGGGAGCTGTTTTTT. It translates to CASSQDSGTRELFF.

This clonotype appeared a few times. The rearrangement joins TRBV29-1 to TRBJ2-7; 9 bases align to TRBD1. From germline, CDR1 is SQVTM and CDR2 ANQGSEA. After removal of 7 bases from V and 5 bases from J, the junction contained 6 bases not matched to a gene. The CDR3 extends over 12 amino acids. CDR3 residues: CSGRGQGHEQYF. CDR3 in DNA: TGCAGCGGCAGGGGACAGGGACACGAGCAGTACTTC.

The V gene is TRBV24-1, the J gene TRBJ2-1; D is ambiguous. Germline CDR1 KGHDR, CDR2 SFDVKD. The V and J ends lost 0 bases and 3 bases respectively, with 8 bases between them. The CDR3 covers 15 residues. The CDR3 loop is CATSDLETDYNEQFF. The CDR3 nucleotides are TGTGCCACCAGTGATTTGGAGACTGACTACAATGAGCAGTTCTTC.